A selection of T cell receptor beta chains follows, all from one sample in a study of monozygotic twins with inflammatory bowel disease. Reprocessing the 5' RACE reads, TCRdb reports a single entry for every CDR3 protein and omits DNA. In all, the sample yields about 420,000 distinct CDR3 sequences. The sample taken for sequencing was blood. These receptors were obtained from a human donor with ulcerative colitis or Crohn's disease, or a healthy co-twin of an affected twin (not recorded which). Both conserved end residues are part of each CDR3.

j_call: TRBJ2-5
v_call: TRBV13
cdr3_aa: CASSKYLGGPPDGQYF

j_call: TRBJ2-2
v_call: TRBV5-5
cdr3_aa: CASTRLAQVTGELFF

j_call: TRBJ1-1
v_call: TRBV12-3/TRBV12-4
cdr3_aa: CASSREGGSEAFF

j_call: TRBJ1-1
v_call: TRBV5-4
cdr3_aa: CASSVGTDTEAFF

j_call: TRBJ2-3
v_call: TRBV7-2
cdr3_aa: CASSPSLRKGGYDTQYF

j_call: TRBJ1-5
v_call: TRBV27
cdr3_aa: CASSFRVAGGNQPQHF

j_call: TRBJ1-3
v_call: TRBV7-3
cdr3_aa: CASSLRNGISGNTIYF

j_call: TRBJ2-7
v_call: TRBV7-9
cdr3_aa: CASSLDERGLYEQYF

j_call: TRBJ2-5
v_call: TRBV1
cdr3_aa: CTSSQRDYHQETQYF

j_call: TRBJ2-7
v_call: TRBV7-6
cdr3_aa: CASSTLLTGRPWEQYF

j_call: TRBJ1-6
v_call: TRBV7-8
cdr3_aa: CASSLGRDSPLHF

j_call: TRBJ2-5
v_call: TRBV12-3/TRBV12-4
cdr3_aa: CASDAGEGLIKTQYF

j_call: TRBJ2-1
v_call: TRBV10-3
cdr3_aa: CAISQTSGRSNNEQFF

j_call: TRBJ2-3
v_call: TRBV5-1
cdr3_aa: CASSLVASTDTQYF

j_call: TRBJ2-4
v_call: TRBV20-1
cdr3_aa: CSAREPGLAKNIQYF

j_call: TRBJ2-5
v_call: TRBV7-6
cdr3_aa: CASSLNRVGGETQYF

j_call: TRBJ2-5
v_call: TRBV5-1
cdr3_aa: CASSLVVGSQETQYF

j_call: TRBJ2-7
v_call: TRBV28
cdr3_aa: CASSGGDLSSYEQYF

j_call: TRBJ2-7
v_call: TRBV3-1
cdr3_aa: CASSQLSGPYEQYF

j_call: TRBJ2-7
v_call: TRBV7-9
cdr3_aa: CASSTSLGRPYEQYF

j_call: TRBJ2-1
v_call: TRBV29-1
cdr3_aa: CSVNLGGHEQFF

j_call: TRBJ2-7
v_call: TRBV5-1
cdr3_aa: CASSSPGAYSYEQYF

j_call: TRBJ2-2
v_call: TRBV5-1
cdr3_aa: CASSTGGAPGELFF

j_call: TRBJ2-1
v_call: TRBV5-6
cdr3_aa: CASSLGFIVRGGREFF

j_call: TRBJ2-7
v_call: TRBV7-2
cdr3_aa: CASSTRTDYEQYF

j_call: TRBJ1-4
v_call: TRBV4-1
cdr3_aa: CASSQAVISEKLFF

j_call: TRBJ1-2
v_call: TRBV12-3/TRBV12-4
cdr3_aa: CASSRHTANYGYTF

j_call: TRBJ1-1
v_call: TRBV6-5
cdr3_aa: CASNNRGVTEAFF

j_call: TRBJ2-7
v_call: TRBV20-1
cdr3_aa: CSAWGASYEQYF

j_call: TRBJ2-7
v_call: TRBV5-1
cdr3_aa: CASTPVSGAAYEQYF

j_call: TRBJ2-1
v_call: TRBV25-1
cdr3_aa: CASSEENGTSGLRGNEQFF

j_call: TRBJ2-7
v_call: TRBV30
cdr3_aa: CAWSVLNYEQYF

j_call: TRBJ2-1
v_call: TRBV5-1
cdr3_aa: CASSFVGTGNHEQFF

j_call: TRBJ2-1
v_call: TRBV20-1
cdr3_aa: CSASSSGRSDEQFF

j_call: TRBJ2-5
v_call: TRBV28
cdr3_aa: CASSPTGGLRETQYF

j_call: TRBJ1-1
v_call: TRBV7-2
cdr3_aa: CASSLTRTGNTEAFF

j_call: TRBJ1-1
v_call: TRBV3-1
cdr3_aa: CASSQHQGAEAFF

j_call: TRBJ2-7
v_call: TRBV12-3/TRBV12-4
cdr3_aa: CASSLTRTGQNF

j_call: TRBJ1-6
v_call: TRBV20-1
cdr3_aa: CSAYPGQGPSPLHF

j_call: TRBJ2-3
v_call: TRBV29-1
cdr3_aa: CSPPGQRGLISYDTQYF